The clone carrying this T cell receptor (beta chain) was detected a few times. Germline lookup yields CDR1 SGHTA and CDR2 FQGTGA. CDR3 length: 15 amino acids. Losses at the gene ends were 5 bases for V and 2 bases for J; bases not matched to a gene: 7. The sample comes from a study of beta chain features in type 1 diabetes. Study as a whole: The patient and healthy donor groups were comparable for age, gender and cell yields.

Every participating donor gave one draw, a heparinised blood sample averaging about 100 mL. Sequenced material consisted of expressed TCRB transcripts (all of the isolated RNA was reverse transcribed). Method: immunoSEQ multiplex PCR; TCRdb's copy keeps in-frame clones and lacks some. This sample has 130,000 to 150,000 clones, with 6% to 7.5% found just once. Material for sequencing was central memory CD4+ T cells from blood. The chain carries TRBV7-3 and TRBJ2-3; 7 nucleotides align to TRBD1. The source of this sequence is a woman in her thirties in good health. The chain's CDR3 is CASSRNRGVTDTQYF. CDR3 DNA sequence: TGTGCCAGCAGCCGAAACAGGGGAGTCACAGATACGCAGTATTTT.